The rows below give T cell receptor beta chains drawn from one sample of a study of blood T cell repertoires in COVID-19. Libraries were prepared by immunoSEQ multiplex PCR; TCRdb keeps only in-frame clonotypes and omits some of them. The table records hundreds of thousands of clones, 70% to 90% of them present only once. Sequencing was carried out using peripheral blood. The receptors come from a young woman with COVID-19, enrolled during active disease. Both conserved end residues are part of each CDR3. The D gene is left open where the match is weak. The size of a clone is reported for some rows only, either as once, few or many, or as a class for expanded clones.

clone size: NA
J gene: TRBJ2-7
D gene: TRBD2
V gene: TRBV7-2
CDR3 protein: CASSPGLEGVRVHF
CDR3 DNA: TGTGCCAGCAGCCCGGGACTAGAGGGCGTCAGGGTGCACTTC

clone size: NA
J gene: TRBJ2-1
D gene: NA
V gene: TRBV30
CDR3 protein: CAWARFINEQFF
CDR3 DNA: TGTGCCTGGGCTAGATTTATAAATGAGCAGTTCTTC

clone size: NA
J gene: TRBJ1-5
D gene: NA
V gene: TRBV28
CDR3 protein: CASIRSGQPQHF
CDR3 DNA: TGTGCCAGCATTCGGAGCGGTCAGCCCCAGCATTTT

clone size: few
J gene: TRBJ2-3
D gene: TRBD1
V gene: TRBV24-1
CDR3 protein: CATRGGRVGADTQYF
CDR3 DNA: TGTGCCACCAGAGGGGGCAGGGTCGGGGCAGATACGCAGTATTTT

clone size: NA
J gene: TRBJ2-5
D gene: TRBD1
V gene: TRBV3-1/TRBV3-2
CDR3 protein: CASSLSGTGLRKTQYF
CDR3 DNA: TGTGCCAGCAGCTTGTCCGGGACAGGGTTAAGGAAGACCCAGTACTTC

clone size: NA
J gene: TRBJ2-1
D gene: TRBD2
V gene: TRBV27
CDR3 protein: CASTLAGGYNEQFF
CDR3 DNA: TGTGCCAGCACCCTAGCGGGGGGCTACAATGAGCAGTTCTTC

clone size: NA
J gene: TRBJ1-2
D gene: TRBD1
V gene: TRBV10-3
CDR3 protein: CAISRDSYGYTF
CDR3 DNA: TGTGCCATCAGTAGGGACAGCTATGGCTACACCTTC

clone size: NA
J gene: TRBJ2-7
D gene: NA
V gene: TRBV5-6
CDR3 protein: CASSLYNRVDEQYF
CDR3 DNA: TGTGCCAGCAGCTTGTACAACAGGGTGGACGAGCAGTACTTC

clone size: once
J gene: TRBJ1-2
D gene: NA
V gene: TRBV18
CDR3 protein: CASSHTQNYGYTF
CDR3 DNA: TGTGCCAGCTCACACACACAAAACTATGGCTACACCTTC

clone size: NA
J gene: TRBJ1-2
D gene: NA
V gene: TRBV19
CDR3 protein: CASSMFVTAQRYGYTF
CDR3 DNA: TGTGCCAGTAGTATGTTTGTGACAGCTCAACGCTATGGCTACACCTTC

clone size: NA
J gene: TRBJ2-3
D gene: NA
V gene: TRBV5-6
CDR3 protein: CASSPRGHPSTDTQYF
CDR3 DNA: TGTGCCAGCAGCCCGCGGGGCCACCCTAGCACAGATACGCAGTATTTT